Below are 18 T cell receptor beta chains sequenced from a single sample in a study of blood T cell repertoires in COVID-19. This table comes from immunoSEQ multiplex PCR, and its TCRdb copy is limited to in-frame clones, with some not included. Here the sample spans some 250,000 clones, around 89% being singletons. Sequences were obtained from PBMCs or T cells enriched from blood (not recorded which). The receptors shown here come from a man aged 40-55 years who had recovered from COVID-19.

J is TRBJ2-5 and V is TRBV29-1, with 8 positions matching TRBD2. This CDR3 region has 13 residues. CDR1 and CDR2 (germline): SQVTM, ANQGSEA. Trimming removed 7 bases from V and 1 base from J; junction bases left unmatched: 5. The CDR3 coding sequence is TGCAGCGGTGTAACTAGCGGCCAAGAGACCCAGTACTTC. It encodes CSGVTSGQETQYF.

CDR3 sequence: CSVDGVAGANVLTF. As DNA, the CDR3 is TGCAGCGTTGACGGGGTAGCTGGGGCCAACGTCCTGACTTTC. The rearrangement joins TRBV29-1 to TRBJ2-6, with D possibly being TRBD2 (5 bases). This CDR3 has 14 amino acids. Germline loops: CDR1 SQVTM, CDR2 ANQGSEA. Trimming shortened V by 3 bases and J by 2 bases, and 8 bases separated the two germline ends.

V gene TRBV11-1 combines with J gene TRBJ1-2; perhaps TRBD1 as D (5 bases). The V gene's germline CDR1 is SGHAT and CDR2 FQDESV (reference sequence). This CDR3 spans 15 amino acids. With 1 base removed from V and 1 base from J, the gap between germline ends came to 10 bases. CDR3 sequence: CASSLDRRLNYGYTF. CDR3 sequence (DNA): TGTGCCAGCAGCTTAGACAGGCGGCTTAACTATGGCTACACCTTC.

The V and J genes are TRBV10-2 and TRBJ1-2, with 10 positions matching TRBD1. The CDR3 has 16 amino acids. Trimming took 6 bases from V and 1 from J; bases not matched to a gene: 8. CDR1 and CDR2 from the germline V gene are WSHSY and SAAADI. This chain's CDR3 is CASSGTGVRGNYGYTF. Here the CDR3 DNA reads TGCGCCAGCAGCGGGACAGGGGTTCGAGGTAACTATGGCTACACCTTC.

The chain is built from TRBV3-1 (or the pseudogene TRBV3-2) and TRBJ1-1; no clear D. The CDR3 covers 13 residues. Deletions cut 4 bases from V and 7 bases from J, with 13 bases between. Germline loops: CDR1 LGHDT, CDR2 YNNKEL (reference sequence). Written as DNA, the CDR3 is TGTGCCAGCAGCCGGGTTGTGGGCAGTGAAGCTTTCTTT. This gives the protein CASSRVVGSEAFF.

The V call is TRBV5-4, the J call TRBJ2-5; 7 bases align to TRBD2. The V gene end was trimmed by 0 bases and the J gene end by 1 base; junction bases not matched to a gene: 3. The CDR3 is made up of 15 amino acids. CDR1 is SGHNT and CDR2 is YYREEE in the germline V gene (reference sequence). The CDR3 region has the DNA TGTGCCAGCAGCTTGGGGGCTAGCGGCCAAGAGACCCAGTACTTC. Its translation is CASSLGASGQETQYF.

This chain uses TRBV7-2 with TRBJ2-2, with TRBD2 matching 8 bases. The J segment lost 5 bases and the V segment lost 5 bases, leaving 7 bases of the junction unmatched. CDR1 is SGHTA and CDR2 is FQGNSA in the germline V gene. CDR3 size: 15 residues. The CDR3 DNA reads as TGTGCCAGCAGCAAAGTGACTAGCGCGACCGGGGAGCTGTTTTTT. It encodes CASSKVTSATGELFF.

As DNA, the CDR3 is TGTGCCAGCAGTTTAGACAGGGAAACTGAAGCTTTCTTT. Its translation is CASSLDRETEAFF. The V and J genes are TRBV12-3 or TRBV12-4 and TRBJ1-1; tentative D call: TRBD1 (6 bases). The germline V and J ends were trimmed by 1 base and 5 bases, with 8 bases remaining between them. This CDR3 has 13 amino acids.

V and J are TRBV5-8 and TRBJ1-6; TRBD1 agrees at 9 bases. Unmatched junction bases numbered 9, after V lost 4 bases and J lost 10 bases. From germline, CDR1 is SGHTS and CDR2 YDEGEE. This CDR3 has 15 amino acids. This CDR3 is CASSGPGQGTSPLHF. In DNA, the CDR3 is TGTGCCAGCAGCGGACCGGGACAGGGCACATCACCCCTCCACTTT.

The chain employs TRBV6-1 and TRBJ1-5, with D possibly matching TRBD1 (6 bases). The V gene's germline CDR1 is MNHNS and CDR2 SASEGT. This CDR3 comprises 18 residues. V shed 3 bases and J shed 5 bases, with 23 bases lying between them. CDR3 nucleotide sequence: TGTGCCAGCAGTGAGCCCAGGCGACAGGCAAACATGGATCAGCCCCAGCATTTT. Translation gives CASSEPRRQANMDQPQHF.

This clone has only one observation. V and J are TRBV10-3 and TRBJ2-7; D perhaps matches TRBD2 (6 bases). This CDR3 has 12 residues. V lost 11 bases and J lost 0, with 11 bases in between. Germline V gene lookup returns CDR1 ENHRY and CDR2 SYGVKD. The CDR3 nucleotides are TGTGCCGGAGGGGCAAACTCCTACGAGCAGTACTTC. Residues: CAGGANSYEQYF.

V and J are TRBV27 and TRBJ1-2; 7 positions match TRBD1. Germline values: CDR1 MNHEY, CDR2 SMNVEV (reference sequence). The V segment lost 3 bases and the J segment 4 bases; nucleotides outside the gene matches: 8. This CDR3 has 15 amino acids. DNA of the CDR3: TGTGCCAGCAGTTTTCTTTCAGGGACAGCCTATGGCTACACCTTC. Protein sequence: CASSFLSGTAYGYTF.

V and J are TRBV9 and TRBJ1-2, with D unclear. This CDR3 is 17 amino acids long. In germline, CDR1 is SGDLS, CDR2 YYNGEE. V lost 0 bases and J lost 8, with 23 bases in between. The CDR3, as DNA: TGTGCCAGCAGCGTAGGGAGGTATGATGCGGGGTCGGAAGGCTACACCTTC. Translated, it gives CASSVGRYDAGSEGYTF.

This CDR3 reads CASSLVLATNEQFF. The CDR3 DNA follows: TGCGCCAGCAGCTTGGTATTGGCCACAAATGAGCAGTTCTTC. The rearrangement uses TRBV5-1 and TRBJ2-1; D call uncertain. The CDR3 has 14 amino acids. Trimming removed 0 bases from V and 7 bases from J, with 11 bases in between. Germline V gives CDR1 SGHRS, CDR2 YFSETQ.

The CDR3 nucleotides read TGTGCCAGCAGCACACACAGGGGGCAATTGCACTCCGAGCAGTACTTC. Translating gives CASSTHRGQLHSEQYF. This chain uses TRBV11-2 with TRBJ2-7; 9 bases are shared with TRBD1. V trimming: 5 bases; J trimming: 6 bases; junction bases outside the gene matches: 14. The CDR3 length is 16 residues. Germline CDR1 and CDR2: SGHAT and FQNNGV.

The rearrangement joins TRBV6-5 to TRBJ1-1; 9 bases align to TRBD1. CDR3 length: 15 amino acids. Per the germline V gene, CDR1 is MNHEY and CDR2 is SVGAGI. Unmatched junction bases numbered 2, after V lost 2 bases and J lost 1 base. CDR3 sequence reads: CASSYAGQGNTEAFF. CDR3 coding DNA: TGTGCCAGCAGTTACGCGGGACAGGGGAACACTGAAGCTTTCTTT.

The CDR3, as DNA: TGTGCCAGTAGTGCCGTAGGAGCGGGGGCCCCAGATACGCAGTATTTT. Residues: CASSAVGAGAPDTQYF. The J gene is TRBJ2-3, the V gene TRBV19, with 8 bases fitting TRBD2. Germline V CDR1 and CDR2: LNHDA, SQIVND (reference sequence). Losses at the gene ends were 5 bases for V and 4 bases for J; bases not matched to a gene: 11. This CDR3 is 16 amino acids long.

The V gene is TRBV7-3, the J gene TRBJ2-3; 7 positions agree with TRBD2. Germline loops: CDR1 SGHTA, CDR2 FQGTGA. The CDR3 extends over 15 amino acids. J gave up 2 bases and V 5 bases, and 7 bases lay outside the gene matches. The CDR3 reads CASSMTSSYTDTQYF. CDR3 sequence (DNA): TGTGCCAGCAGCATGACTAGCTCTTACACAGATACGCAGTATTTT.